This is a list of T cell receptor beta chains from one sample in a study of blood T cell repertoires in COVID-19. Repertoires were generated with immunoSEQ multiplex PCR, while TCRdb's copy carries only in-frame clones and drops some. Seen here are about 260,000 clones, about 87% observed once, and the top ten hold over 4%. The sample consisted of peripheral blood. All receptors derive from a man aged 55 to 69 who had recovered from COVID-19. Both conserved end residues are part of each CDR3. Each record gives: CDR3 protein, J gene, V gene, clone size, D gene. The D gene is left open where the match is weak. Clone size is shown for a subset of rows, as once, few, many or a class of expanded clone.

CDR3aa: CASSLTSTNEKLFF
j_gene: TRBJ1-4
v_gene: TRBV19
abundance: NA
d_gene: NA

CDR3aa: CASSSRGQAGAETQYF
j_gene: TRBJ2-5
v_gene: TRBV5-6
abundance: NA
d_gene: TRBD1

CDR3aa: CASSQSAGGQSDTQYF
j_gene: TRBJ2-3
v_gene: TRBV23-1
abundance: NA
d_gene: TRBD2

CDR3aa: CASGKGTSGAKETQYF
j_gene: TRBJ2-5
v_gene: TRBV12-5
abundance: NA
d_gene: TRBD2

CDR3aa: CASSERTFSDGYGYTF
j_gene: TRBJ1-2
v_gene: TRBV3-1/TRBV3-2
abundance: NA
d_gene: NA

CDR3aa: CASSVDTDHNNYGYTF
j_gene: TRBJ1-2
v_gene: TRBV9
abundance: NA
d_gene: NA

CDR3aa: CASSLPRGEQFF
j_gene: TRBJ2-1
v_gene: TRBV11-3
abundance: NA
d_gene: NA

CDR3aa: CASSAGTAYNEQFF
j_gene: TRBJ2-1
v_gene: TRBV9
abundance: NA
d_gene: NA

CDR3aa: CASSLGSDGGRDTQYF
j_gene: TRBJ2-3
v_gene: TRBV7-3
abundance: NA
d_gene: NA

CDR3aa: CASSSRDRPYNEQFF
j_gene: TRBJ2-1
v_gene: TRBV7-9
abundance: once
d_gene: TRBD1

CDR3aa: CASSYLGRGSYEQYF
j_gene: TRBJ2-7
v_gene: TRBV6-5
abundance: NA
d_gene: NA

CDR3aa: CASSPGQNEKLFF
j_gene: TRBJ1-4
v_gene: TRBV18
abundance: NA
d_gene: NA

CDR3aa: CASSLAQGQGTYEQYF
j_gene: TRBJ2-7
v_gene: TRBV7-2
abundance: NA
d_gene: TRBD1

CDR3aa: CASRPLGMNTGELFF
j_gene: TRBJ2-2
v_gene: TRBV19
abundance: NA
d_gene: NA

CDR3aa: CASFRTGTSGGTDTQYF
j_gene: TRBJ2-3
v_gene: TRBV2
abundance: NA
d_gene: TRBD2

CDR3aa: CASSQDGSGLAGDWQYF
j_gene: TRBJ2-7
v_gene: TRBV4-1
abundance: NA
d_gene: TRBD2

CDR3aa: CASSPDSFSNQPQHF
j_gene: TRBJ1-5
v_gene: TRBV5-1
abundance: few
d_gene: NA

CDR3aa: CASRPGLSNYGYTF
j_gene: TRBJ1-2
v_gene: TRBV7-9
abundance: once
d_gene: NA

CDR3aa: CASSQVEETFF
j_gene: TRBJ1-1
v_gene: TRBV3-1/TRBV3-2
abundance: NA
d_gene: NA

CDR3aa: CASSNRDLRTDTQYF
j_gene: TRBJ2-3
v_gene: TRBV19
abundance: once
d_gene: NA

CDR3aa: CASSEKGGRLPGANVLTF
j_gene: TRBJ2-6
v_gene: TRBV2
abundance: NA
d_gene: TRBD1

CDR3aa: CASSLGTGVEAFF
j_gene: TRBJ1-1
v_gene: TRBV11-1
abundance: NA
d_gene: TRBD1

CDR3aa: CASKIPGENIQYF
j_gene: TRBJ2-4
v_gene: TRBV5-1
abundance: NA
d_gene: NA